The following is a T cell receptor (beta chain) sequence with its context. Its cognate antigen is unknown. These data are taken from a study of cytomegalovirus exposure and HLA in healthy donors. CDR3 length: 15 residues. Per the germline V gene, CDR1 is SGDLS and CDR2 is YYNGEE. Trimming took off 0 bases at V and 0 bases at J, with 7 bases between the two ends. Study-level findings and limits: Follow-up analysis seemed to connect common viral pathogens with several of the most significant clusters identified.

With 60 Vbeta and 13 Jbeta primers, the PCR was carried out. The assay was immunoSEQ multiplex PCR, and TCRdb's table has in-frame clones only and misses some. This repertoire comprises over 45,000 clones; its ten largest clones make up 2% to 2.5%. This chain uses TRBV9 with TRBJ1-3, with D uncertain. This receptor was identified in a woman aged 40 to 55 in good health and CMV-seronegative. Sequenced material: PBMCs. CDR3: CASSVVGSSGNTIYF. The CDR3 region has the DNA TGTGCCAGCAGCGTAGTAGGGAGCTCTGGAAACACCATATATTTT.